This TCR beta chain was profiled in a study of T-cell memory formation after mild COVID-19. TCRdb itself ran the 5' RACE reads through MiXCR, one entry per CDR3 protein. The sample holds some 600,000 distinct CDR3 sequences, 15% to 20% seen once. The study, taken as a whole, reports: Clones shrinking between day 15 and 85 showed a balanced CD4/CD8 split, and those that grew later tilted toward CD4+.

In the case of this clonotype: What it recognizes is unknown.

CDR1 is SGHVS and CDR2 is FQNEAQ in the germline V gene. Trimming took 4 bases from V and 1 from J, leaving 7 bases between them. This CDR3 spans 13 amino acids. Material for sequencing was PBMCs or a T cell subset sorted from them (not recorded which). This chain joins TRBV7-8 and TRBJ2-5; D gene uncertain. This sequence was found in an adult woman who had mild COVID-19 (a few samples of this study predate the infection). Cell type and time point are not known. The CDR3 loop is CASSSLGQETQYF. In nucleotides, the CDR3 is TGTGCCAGCAGCTCCCTCGGCCAAGAGACCCAGTACTTC.